This TCR beta chain is from a study of T cells after yellow fever vaccination (dated by TCRdb to the late 2010s). Turning to the overall study: The SMART-Seq v4 Ultra Low Input RNA kit was used to prepare libraries from fractions with low cell numbers. Bulk PBMC replicates and cell subsets were isolated from blood drawn at multiple timepoints before and after both primary and secondary immunization. Two healthy male donors, one aged 18 to 30 and one aged 30 to 40 years, made up the cohort. Bulk TCR alpha and beta repertoires were sequenced longitudinally to track T-cell clones before and after primary and booster YFV17D yellow fever vaccination.

In this sample, this clonotype turned up a few times. Its antigen target is currently unknown. There are no base qualities to consult, and no much larger clone falls within one base. TCR cDNA was synthesized by 5'RACE template switching, which introduced a universal primer site and unique molecular identifiers. Priming of cDNA synthesis was performed from both the TCR alpha and TCR beta constant segments. Libraries were amplified in two PCR steps, with sample barcodes and sequencing adapters added in the second step. Sequencing of libraries was performed on Illumina HiSeq 2500 (2x100 bp) or NovaSeq (2x150 bp). From the authors' description of their analysis: MIGEC was used to demultiplex reads and collapse the reads into UMI consensus sequences, and MiXCR was used for V(D)J alignment. Clonotypes responding to the vaccine were identified with edgeR on replicate PBMC samples, with the criteria of FDR below 0.01 and a log2 fold change above 5 up to day 15. CD4 or CD8 identity was assigned to each bulk clonotype according to whether the clonotype was present at higher abundance in the sequenced CD4 repertoire or the sequenced CD8 repertoire. The public reads were reanalyzed by TCRdb: fastp trimming at Q25, MiXCR alignment, in-frame beta chains only. Every distinct CDR3 protein forms one entry, paired with its most common genes and DNA. The V and J calls shown here were made by TCRdb, not taken from the authors' results. This sample holds 600,000 to 750,000 distinct CDR3 sequences; roughly an eighth were observed only once. The leading ten clones occupy just under 15% of the sample.

Taken with the paper, the label for treatment or condition translates to: live attenuated yellow fever vaccine strain. At every blood-draw timepoint, two biological replicates of bulk PBMCs were collected. A standard Ficoll-Paque protocol was used to isolate PBMCs from peripheral blood. TriZol was used to extract RNA from bulk PBMCs, from CD4 and CD8 fractions, and from dextramer-positive and dextramer-negative fractions. General conclusions and limits of the study: FACS-sorted repertoires could contain abundant contaminating clonotypes from the bulk population, so computational filtering was required. The secondary T-cell response was found to be weaker but faster than the primary response, with a peak reached on day 5 rather than on day 15. Most clones expanded after primary vaccination (96% of CD4 and around 88% of CD8) were re-detected after the booster, suggesting that broad memory maintenance occurred. A small fraction of clonotypes showed up in both the CD4 and CD8 compartments, probably as a result of convergent recombination. The study included only two donors, which limits how far the findings can be generalized.

Specimen: PBMCs, collected on the day of the yellow fever booster vaccination. The sequence was collected from a man aged 30 to 45 who received the YFV17D yellow fever vaccine.

The CDR3: CASSASLDYEQYF. Read as DNA, the sequence is TGTGCCAGCAGCGCGAGTCTGGACTACGAGCAGTACTTC. The chain uses TRBV9 and TRBJ2-7, with no reliable assignment of the D segment. V loses 3 bases, J loses 3 bases, and the germline ends lie 10 bases apart. The CDR3 numbers 13 residues from cysteine through phenylalanine. Of all the DNA, just the CDR3 is kept, 39 bases in frame from base 1. CDR1 and CDR2 are drawn from the germline V gene: SGDLS, YYNGEE.